This TCR beta chain was observed in a study of T cells after yellow fever vaccination. Trimming cost V 4 bases and J 0 bases; bases outside gene matches: 13. Germline V CDR1 and CDR2: SGHDT, YYEEEE. The CDR3 totals 20 residues. MiXCR, applied by TCRdb to the 5' RACE reads, yields one record per CDR3 protein. This sample has about 360,000 distinct CDR3 sequences, with 6.2% found just once. This clonotype was observed a few times. Specimen: PBMCs, collected 5 days after the yellow fever booster vaccination. V and J are TRBV5-6 and TRBJ2-3, with 14 bases lining up with TRBD2. The origin of this receptor is a man aged 25 to 45 who received the YFV17D yellow fever vaccine. CDR3 protein: CASSPRLAGGPGGSTDTQYF. DNA for the CDR3: TGTGCCAGCAGCCCTCGACTAGCGGGAGGGCCAGGGGGTAGCACAGATACGCAGTATTTT.